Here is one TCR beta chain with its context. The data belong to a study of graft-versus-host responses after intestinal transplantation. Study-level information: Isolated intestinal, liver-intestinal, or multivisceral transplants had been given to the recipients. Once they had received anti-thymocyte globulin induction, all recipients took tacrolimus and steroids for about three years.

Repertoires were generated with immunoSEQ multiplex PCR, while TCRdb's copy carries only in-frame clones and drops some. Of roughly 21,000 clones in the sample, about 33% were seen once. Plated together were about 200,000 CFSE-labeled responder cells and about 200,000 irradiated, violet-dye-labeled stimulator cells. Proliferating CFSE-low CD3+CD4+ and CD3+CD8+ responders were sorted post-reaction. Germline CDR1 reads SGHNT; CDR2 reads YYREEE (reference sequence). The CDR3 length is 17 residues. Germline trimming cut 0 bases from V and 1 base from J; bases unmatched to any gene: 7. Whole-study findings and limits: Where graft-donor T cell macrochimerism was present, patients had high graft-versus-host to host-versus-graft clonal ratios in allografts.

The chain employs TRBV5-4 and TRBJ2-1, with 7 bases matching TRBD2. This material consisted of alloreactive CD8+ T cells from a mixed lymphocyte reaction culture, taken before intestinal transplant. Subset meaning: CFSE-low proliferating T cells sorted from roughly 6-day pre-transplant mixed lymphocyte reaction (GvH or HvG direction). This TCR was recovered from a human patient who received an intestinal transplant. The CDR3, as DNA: TGTGCCAGCAGCTTGGGGCTCTCGGGAGGTTCCTACAATGAGCAGTTCTTC. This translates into CASSLGLSGGSYNEQFF.